The 10 T cell receptor beta chains given below trace back to one sample, sequenced in a study of OX40 agonist ivuxolimab in advanced cancers. Profiled with immunoSEQ multiplex PCR; TCRdb holds only in-frame clones, not every one. The profile covers 15,000 to 20,000 clones, with around 64% appearing a single time and under 8.5% taken by the ten largest. The sample consisted of CD4+ or CD8+ T cells sorted from blood, taken in a trial of the OX40 agonist ivuxolimab. Source of these receptors: an adult with an advanced solid tumor such as melanoma, head and neck, liver or kidney cancer.

This clone was seen a few times. CDR3 coding DNA: TGTGCCAGCAGCTTAGAGGGGGCGGCGCCCTACAATGAGCAGTTCTTC. Protein product: CASSLEGAAPYNEQFF. The chain couples TRBV11-3 to TRBJ2-1, with D possibly matching TRBD1 (6 bases). The CDR3 covers 16 residues. The germline gives CDR1 SGHNT, CDR2 YENEEA. Trimming removed 0 bases at V and 2 bases at J, with 11 bases between. Full variable domain (outside the CDR3, taken from reference TRBV11-3 and TRBJ2-1): EAGVVQSPRYKIIEKKQPVAFWCNPISGHNTLYWYLQNLGQGPELLIRYENEEAVDDSQLPKDRFSAERLKGVDSTLKIQPAELGDSAVYLCASSLEGAAPYNEQFFGPGTRLTVL.

This clone was seen a handful of times. The rearrangement joins TRBV9 to TRBJ2-7; 8 bases match TRBD1. V shed 1 base and J 3 bases; nucleotides not matched to a gene: 6. CDR1 and CDR2 from the germline V gene are SGDLS and YYNGEE. The CDR3 contains 15 residues. The CDR3 DNA sequence: TGTGCCAGCAGCGTACAAGGGACAGGACACTACGAGCAGTACTTC. Amino acid sequence: CASSVQGTGHYEQYF.

The table lists this clone with a count of one. V is TRBV30 and J is TRBJ2-1, with D possibly TRBD1 on 6 matching bases. V was clipped by 5 bases and J by 2 bases, with 13 bases between them. Per germline, CDR1 GTSNPN and CDR2 SVGIG (reference sequence). The CDR3 has 14 amino acids. CDR3 sequence (DNA): TGTGCCTGGCTAGCCAGGGGAACCTACAATGAGCAGTTCTTC. Protein: CAWLARGTYNEQFF.

This clone has only one observation. The rearrangement uses TRBV4-3 and TRBJ2-2, with 14 bases identical to TRBD2. The CDR3 is 18 amino acids. Germline assignment: CDR1 LGHNA and CDR2 YSLEER. The J segment lost 4 bases and the V segment lost 1 base, leaving 5 bases of the junction unmatched. The CDR3 protein is CASSQGLAGGPVTGELFF. The CDR3 bases are TGCGCCAGCAGCCAAGGACTAGCGGGGGGGCCGGTCACCGGGGAGCTGTTTTTT.

V gene TRBV10-2 combines with J gene TRBJ2-7; no clear D. Per the germline V gene, CDR1 is WSHSY and CDR2 is SAAADI. The CDR3 extends over 14 amino acids. The V end lost 7 bases, the J end lost 2 bases, and 15 bases lay between the germline ends. CDR3 nucleotide sequence: TGCGCCAGCATTCCGGACCAAGCAGCCTACGAGCAGTACTTC. It yields the protein CASIPDQAAYEQYF.

The chain carries TRBV2 and TRBJ2-1, with 13 bases matching TRBD2. V was pared by 6 bases and J by 5 bases, with 4 bases of the junction left unmatched. Germline lookup yields CDR1 SNHLY and CDR2 FYNNEI. CDR3 length: 15 residues. The CDR3 DNA reads as TGTGCCAGCAGCCGACTAGCGGGGGGACACAATGAGCAGTTCTTC. Protein sequence: CASSRLAGGHNEQFF.

The V call is TRBV4-1, the J call TRBJ2-3, with 9 bases matching TRBD2. This CDR3 spans 15 amino acids. With V trimmed by 4 bases and J by 5 bases, 7 bases remained unmatched. Germline V gives CDR1 MGHRA, CDR2 YSYEKL. The CDR3 DNA reads as TGCGCCAGCAGCCCCGCAGCGGGGGGAGGAGATACGCAGTATTTT. Residues: CASSPAAGGGDTQYF.

This chain uses TRBV7-8 with TRBJ2-5; D is undetermined. The germline V and J ends were trimmed by 4 bases and 0 bases, with 9 bases remaining between them. Germline V gene data show CDR1 as SGHVS and CDR2 as FQNEAQ. This CDR3 has 14 amino acids. In DNA form, the CDR3 reads TGTGCCAGCAGCTACGAATGGAACCAAGAGACCCAGTACTTC. Protein product: CASSYEWNQETQYF. Looking up the rest from reference TRBV7-8 and TRBJ2-5 gives the full variable domain: GAGVSQSPRYKVAKRGQDVALRCDPISGHVSLFWYQQALGQGPEFLTYFQNEAQLDKSGLPSDRFFAERPEGSVSTLKIQRTQQEDSAVYLCASSYEWNQETQYFGPGTRLLVL.

This clone is categorized as medium-sized. The chain employs TRBV10-1 and TRBJ1-6; D remains ambiguous. The germline gives CDR1 WNHNN, CDR2 SYGVQD (reference sequence). V lost 0 bases to trimming and J lost 9 bases, with 9 bases between them. The CDR3 length is 14 residues. As DNA, the CDR3 is TGCGCCAGCAGTGAGTCGTACGGGATTTCACCCCTCCACTTT. Residues: CASSESYGISPLHF.

The chain uses TRBV4-2 and TRBJ1-2; 7 bases line up with TRBD1. The CDR3 sequence is 17 residues long. The V segment lost 3 bases and the J segment 4 bases; nucleotides outside the gene matches: 14. The germline gives CDR1 LGHNA, CDR2 YNFKEQ. As DNA, the CDR3 is TGTGCCAGCAGCCACCTCAATCAGGGGGAGAAGGTCTATGGCTACACCTTC. Its translation is CASSHLNQGEKVYGYTF.